The rows below give T cell receptor beta chains drawn from one sample of a study of liver allograft versus peripheral blood T cells. Using its own MiXCR run on the reads, TCRdb lists one record per CDR3 protein. The sample yields approximately 12,000 distinct CDR3 sequences, 23% seen once. The receptor set was obtained from a human patient who had a liver transplant. The graft donor may be the source of some T cells. The CDR3 runs from the conserved cysteine through the conserved F or W. A D gene is named only where the DNA matches it firmly. Clone size is not always given. Where it is, it says once, few, many or a class for expanded clones.

TRBV5-4	17	TRBJ2-3	NA	few	CASSLDPARISTDTQYF	TGTGCCAGCAGCTTGGACCCTGCTAGGATTAGCACAGATACGCAGTATTTT
TRBV7-9	16	TRBJ2-7	TRBD2	NA	CASSMGLAGLTYEQYF	TGTGCCAGCAGCATGGGACTAGCGGGACTAACCTACGAGCAGTACTTC
TRBV12-3/TRBV12-4	15	TRBJ2-7	NA	NA	CASSFQGTSISEQYF	TGTGCCAGCAGTTTTCAGGGCACATCCATCTCGGAGCAGTACTTC
TRBV12-3/TRBV12-4	12	TRBJ1-2	NA	NA	CASSPGNNGYTF	TGTGCCAGCAGTCCAGGGAATAATGGCTACACCTTC
TRBV6-5	15	TRBJ1-6	NA	NA	CASSYSGRYNSPLHF	TGTGCCAGCAGTTACTCGGGACGGTATAATTCACCCCTCCACTTT
TRBV10-3	14	TRBJ2-3	NA	NA	CAISESSGTDTQYF	TGTGCCATCAGTGAGTCCTCGGGCACAGATACGCAGTATTTT
TRBV19	12	TRBJ1-5	NA	NA	CASSIVGRAQHF	TGTGCCAGTAGTATTGTAGGGAGAGCCCAGCATTTT
TRBV6-1	16	TRBJ1-5	NA	NA	CASSASPPFSNQPQHF	TGTGCCAGCAGTGCCAGTCCCCCGTTTAGCAATCAGCCCCAGCATTTT
TRBV6-6	12	TRBJ1-2	NA	medium-sized	CASSWVNYGYTF	TGTGCCAGCAGTTGGGTCAACTATGGCTACACCTTC
TRBV28	16	TRBJ1-1	TRBD1	NA	CASSWWDSRKGTEAFF	TGTGCCAGCAGTTGGTGGGACAGCCGAAAAGGGACTGAAGCTTTCTTT
TRBV10-3	13	TRBJ1-4	TRBD1	few	CANSVGQAEKLFF	TGTGCCAACTCCGTGGGACAGGCTGAAAAACTGTTTTTT
TRBV19	13	TRBJ2-1	NA	few	CATLTDSYNEQFF	TGTGCCACCTTGACAGACTCCTACAATGAGCAGTTCTTC
TRBV10-3	13	TRBJ1-2	NA	few	CAISEGTSLASTF	TGTGCCATCAGTGAGGGGACTTCTCTGGCTTCCACCTTC
TRBV27	16	TRBJ2-1	TRBD2	NA	CASSLAWLAGVFEQFF	TGTGCCAGCAGTTTAGCCTGGCTAGCGGGAGTTTTTGAGCAGTTCTTC
TRBV20-1	15	TRBJ1-1	NA	NA	CSALGPLREGTEAFF	TGCAGTGCCCTGGGACCCCTGAGAGAAGGAACTGAAGCTTTCTTT
TRBV7-2	14	TRBJ1-2	NA	NA	CASSSSLGNYGYTF	TGTGCCAGCAGCTCCAGCCTGGGAAACTATGGCTACACCTTC
TRBV6-1	18	TRBJ1-5	TRBD1	few	CASSDPLYRDRNNQPQHF	TGTGCCAGCAGTGATCCCCTCTATCGGGACAGGAACAATCAGCCCCAGCATTTT
TRBV6-5	15	TRBJ2-7	NA	NA	CASRRLDRSLLGQYF	TGTGCCAGCAGGCGCCTCGACAGGTCCCTACTAGGGCAGTACTTC
TRBV5-5	15	TRBJ1-3	TRBD1	NA	CASSSSGTAGNTIYF	TGTGCCAGCAGCTCATCAGGGACAGCTGGAAACACCATATATTTT
TRBV6-5	15	TRBJ1-2	TRBD1	medium-sized	CASRPTWDSAYGYTF	TGTGCCAGCAGACCTACCTGGGACAGTGCCTATGGCTACACCTTC
TRBV18	14	TRBJ2-7	TRBD1	medium-sized	CASSLRQGVYEQYF	TGTGCCAGCTCACTACGGCAGGGGGTCTACGAGCAGTACTTC
TRBV29-1	13	TRBJ1-3	NA	few	CSVGTNSGNTIYF	TGCAGCGTTGGCACAAACTCTGGAAACACCATATATTTT
TRBV18	15	TRBJ1-3	NA	medium-sized	CASSPGQYSGNTIYF	TGTGCCAGCTCACCGGGACAATACTCTGGAAACACCATATATTTT
TRBV7-3	15	TRBJ1-2	NA	once	CASSSMRTEVAGYTF	TGTGCCAGCAGCTCCATGCGGACGGAGGTGGCCGGCTACACCTTC
TRBV20-1	13	TRBJ2-2	TRBD2	NA	CSARRTSAGELFF	TGCAGTGCTAGACGGACTAGCGCGGGGGAGCTGTTTTTT
TRBV10-3	13	TRBJ1-6	NA	medium-sized	CASRWGDNSPLHF	TGTGCCTCCCGGTGGGGTGATAATTCACCCCTCCACTTT
TRBV6-6	14	TRBJ1-6	NA	few	CASSYGRGGSPLHF	TGTGCCAGCAGTTACGGGAGGGGAGGTTCACCCCTCCACTTT
TRBV5-6	22	TRBJ2-1	TRBD2	NA	CASSLVSGSISLPPSSYNEQFF	TGTGCCAGCAGCTTGGTTAGCGGGAGTATATCGTTACCGCCGAGCTCCTACAATGAGCAGTTCTTC
TRBV20-1	17	TRBJ1-5	TRBD1	few	CSAKDRGSGLGNQPQHF	TGCAGTGCGAAGGACAGGGGGTCGGGATTGGGCAATCAGCCCCAGCATTTT
TRBV19	15	TRBJ1-1	NA	few	CASSIVRGMNTEAFF	TGTGCCAGTAGTATAGTAAGGGGGATGAACACTGAAGCTTTCTTT
TRBV6-1	18	TRBJ1-5	NA	medium-sized	CASRLRSGEGYSNQPQHF	TGTGCCAGCAGATTGAGGTCTGGGGAGGGCTATAGCAATCAGCCCCAGCATTTT
TRBV7-3	14	TRBJ1-4	NA	NA	CASSSIATNEKLFF	TGTGCCAGCAGCTCAATAGCAACTAATGAAAAACTGTTTTTT
TRBV20-1	12	TRBJ1-6	NA	NA	CSAGQYNSPLHF	TGCAGTGCTGGACAGTATAATTCACCCCTCCACTTT
TRBV6-6	14	TRBJ2-3	TRBD2	NA	CASSFLAGGDTQYF	TGTGCCAGCAGTTTCCTAGCGGGAGGGGATACGCAGTATTTT
TRBV7-9	15	TRBJ1-5	NA	NA	CASSSRGDSNQPQHF	TGTGCCAGCAGCTCCCGAGGGGATAGCAATCAGCCCCAGCATTTT
TRBV20-1	12	TRBJ1-2	NA	NA	CSPREGIYGYTF	TGCAGTCCTCGCGAGGGAATCTATGGCTACACCTTC
TRBV3-1	14	TRBJ1-1	NA	NA	CASSQYVGGYEAFF	TGTGCCAGCAGCCAATATGTCGGAGGATACGAAGCTTTCTTT
TRBV19	14	TRBJ1-6	TRBD1	NA	CASSWTGGDSPLHF	TGTGCCAGTAGTTGGACAGGGGGGGATTCACCCCTCCACTTT
TRBV10-3	13	TRBJ1-2	NA	medium-sized	CATRDTETYGYTF	TGTGCCACCAGGGACACAGAAACCTATGGCTACACCTTC
TRBV12-5	14	TRBJ2-1	NA	once	CASSLFAGAGEQFF	TGTGCCAGCAGTTTATTTGCGGGGGCGGGTGAGCAGTTCTTC
TRBV5-5	14	TRBJ1-5	NA	NA	CASSLSRNNQPQHF	TGTGCCAGCAGCTTGTCCAGGAACAATCAGCCCCAGCATTTT
TRBV5-6	15	TRBJ1-6	TRBD1	medium-sized	CASKPRGWLNSPLHF	TGTGCCAGCAAACCCAGGGGGTGGCTTAATTCACCCCTCCACTTT